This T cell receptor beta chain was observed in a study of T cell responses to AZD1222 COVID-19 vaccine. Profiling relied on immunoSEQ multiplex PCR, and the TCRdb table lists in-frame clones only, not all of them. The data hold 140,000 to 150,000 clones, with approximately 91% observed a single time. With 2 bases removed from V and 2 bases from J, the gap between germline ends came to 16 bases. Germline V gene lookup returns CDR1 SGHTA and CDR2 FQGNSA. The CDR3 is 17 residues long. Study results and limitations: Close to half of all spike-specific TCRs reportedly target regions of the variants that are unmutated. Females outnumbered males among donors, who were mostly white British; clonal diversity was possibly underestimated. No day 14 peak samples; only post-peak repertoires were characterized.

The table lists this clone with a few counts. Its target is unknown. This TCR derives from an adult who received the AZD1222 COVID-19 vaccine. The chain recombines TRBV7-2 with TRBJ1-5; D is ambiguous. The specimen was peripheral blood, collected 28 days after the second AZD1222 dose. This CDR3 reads CASSLNGINRGNQPQHF. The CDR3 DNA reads TGTGCCAGCAGCTTAAACGGGATTAATAGGGGCAATCAGCCCCAGCATTTT.